The 5 T cell receptor beta chains reported below all come from one sample, sequenced in a study of cytomegalovirus exposure and HLA in healthy donors (dated by TCRdb to 2017 to 2019). Libraries were made using the immunoSEQ multiplex PCR assay. For the multiplex PCR, a mixture combining 60 forward primers for TCR Vbeta segments and 13 reverse primers for TCR Jbeta segments was used. Not all clones reach the TCRdb copy of this immuneACCESS table, which keeps in-frame sequences only. Checked studies attribute under half of the gap to unresolved V genes and leave the rest unexplained. Counted in this sample were around 260,000 clones; about four fifths of them appeared once. The ten largest account for roughly 0.31% of the sample. The sequenced material came from PBMCs. These receptors all come from a girl aged 2-9 years in good health and CMV-seronegative.

This clone was seen a few times. V gene TRBV28 combines with J gene TRBJ2-7; 9 nucleotides line up with TRBD1. V shed 10 bases and J 7 bases; nucleotides not matched to a gene: 11. Germline CDR1 MDHEN, CDR2 SYDVKM. The CDR3 sequence is 13 residues long. CDR3 in amino acids: CATRDRVLGEQYF. CDR3 DNA sequence: TGTGCCACCAGGGACAGGGTTTTGGGTGAGCAGTACTTC. Variable domain in full (rest from reference TRBV28 and TRBJ2-7): DVKVTQSSRYLVKRTGEKVFLECVQDMDHENMFWYRQDPGLGLRLIYFSYDVKMKEKGDIPEGYSVSREKKERFSLILESASTNQTSMYLCATRDRVLGEQYFGPGTRLTVT.

Remarks on this clone: This specimen includes other DNA sequences encoding the same CDR3. CDR3 region: CATSRDRGSGNTIYF. The CDR3 nucleotides read TGTGCCACCAGCAGAGACAGGGGCTCTGGAAACACCATATATTTT. V gene TRBV15 combines with J gene TRBJ1-3; TRBD1 might be the D (6 bases). This CDR3 spans 15 amino acids. Trimming took off 0 bases at V and 0 bases at J, with 6 bases between the two ends. Germline V CDR1 and CDR2: LNHNV, YYDKDF (reference sequence). The full variable domain, with the rest looked up from reference TRBV15 and TRBJ1-3, is DAMVIQNPRYQVTQFGKPVTLSCSQTLNHNVMYWYQQKSSQAPKLLFHYYDKDFNNEADTPDNFQSRRPNTSFCFLDIRSPGLGDTAMYLCATSRDRGSGNTIYFGEGSWLTVV.

V is TRBV25-1 and J is TRBJ1-1, with D uncertain. The germline V gene has CDR1 MGHDK and CDR2 SYGVNS. The CDR3 covers 12 residues. V was pared by 4 bases and J by 2 bases, with 5 bases between. This chain's CDR3 is CASSVSNTEAFF. DNA of the CDR3: TGTGCCAGCAGTGTCAGTAACACTGAAGCTTTCTTT.

The rearrangement links TRBV4-1 to TRBJ2-1; D may be TRBD2 (6 bases). There are 15 residues in the CDR3. Trimming took 5 bases from V and 6 from J, leaving 17 bases between them. Per the germline V gene, CDR1 is MGHRA and CDR2 is YSYEKL. CDR3: CASSTQTRKANEQFF. DNA of the CDR3: TGCGCCAGCAGCACACAGACTAGGAAGGCCAATGAGCAGTTCTTC.

This clone was found once. The chain is built from TRBV5-1 and TRBJ2-2; 10 bases fit TRBD1. Germline lookup yields CDR1 SGHRS and CDR2 YFSETQ. Trimming took 3 bases from V and 4 from J; bases not matched to a gene: 9. The CDR3 is 17 residues long. CDR3 residues: CASSSRGDRGITGELFF. The CDR3, as DNA: TGCGCCAGCAGCTCTAGAGGGGACAGGGGAATCACCGGGGAGCTGTTTTTT.